This T cell receptor (beta chain) came from a study of T cells in Graves' hyperthyroidism and ophthalmopathy. The table lists this clonotype with many counts. The CDR3 is made up of 13 amino acids. CDR1 and CDR2 from the germline V gene are MNHNS and SASEGT. Trimming removed 8 bases from V and 1 base from J, with 11 bases in between. The CDR3 regions of TCR beta were amplified from RNA transcripts. When the TCR CDR3 underwent first-round RT-PCR, the HTBI primer set was used. TCRdb reprocessed the multiplex PCR reads with MiXCR, giving one entry per CDR3 protein. The sample consists of 300,000 to 450,000 distinct CDR3 sequences, about 18% of them appearing once.

The material sequenced was blood. This chain joins TRBV6-1 and TRBJ1-1; D is ambiguous. The clonotype was recovered from a woman between 25 and 40 years old with Graves' hyperthyroidism that later progressed to Graves' ophthalmopathy. CDR3 protein: CASSDYKNTEAFF. As DNA, the CDR3 is TGTGCCAGCTCCGATTACAAGAACACTGAAGCTTTCTTT.